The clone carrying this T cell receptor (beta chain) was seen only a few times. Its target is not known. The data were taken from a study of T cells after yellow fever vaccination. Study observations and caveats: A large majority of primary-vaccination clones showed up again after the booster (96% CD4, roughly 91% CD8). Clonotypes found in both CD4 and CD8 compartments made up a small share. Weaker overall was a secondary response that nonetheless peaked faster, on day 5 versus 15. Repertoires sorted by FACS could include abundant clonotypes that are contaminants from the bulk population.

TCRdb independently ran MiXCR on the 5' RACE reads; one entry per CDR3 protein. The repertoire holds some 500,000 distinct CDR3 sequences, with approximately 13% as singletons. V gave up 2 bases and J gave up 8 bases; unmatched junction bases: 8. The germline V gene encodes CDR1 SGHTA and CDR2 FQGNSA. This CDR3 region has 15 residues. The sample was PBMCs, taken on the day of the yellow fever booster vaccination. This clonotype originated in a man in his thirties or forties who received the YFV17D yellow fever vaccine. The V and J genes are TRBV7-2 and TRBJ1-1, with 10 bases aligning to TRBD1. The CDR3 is CASSLFLGDRGEAFF. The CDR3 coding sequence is TGTGCCAGCAGCTTATTTTTGGGGGACAGGGGAGAAGCTTTCTTT.